These 18 T cell receptor beta chains originate from one sample sequenced in a study of immune evolution from preneoplasia to lung adenocarcinoma. The data were produced by immunoSEQ multiplex PCR, yet TCRdb's version contains in-frame clones alone and is incomplete. This table holds about 14,000 clones, 81% found once. The sample was FFPE minimally invasive lung adenocarcinoma tissue. The receptors were gathered from a person aged 55-79 years with lung adenocarcinoma.

The chain combines TRBV6-1 with TRBJ2-7; D remains unclear. Trimming shortened V by 4 bases and J by 9 bases, and 10 bases separated the two germline ends. The CDR3 covers 11 residues. Germline V gives CDR1 MNHNS, CDR2 SASEGT. The CDR3 DNA is TGTGCCAGCAGTGCGATCGTCGGGCAGTACTTC. Its translation: CASSAIVGQYF.

The V call is TRBV7-9, the J call TRBJ2-7, with TRBD2 as a possible D gene (6 bases). Germline CDR1 reads SEHNR; CDR2 reads FQNEAQ (reference sequence). Trimming shortened V by 1 base and J by 1 base, and 14 bases separated the two germline ends. The CDR3 has 16 residues. CDR3: CASSLEAGLQSYEQYF. In DNA form, the CDR3 reads TGTGCCAGCAGCTTAGAGGCGGGACTCCAATCCTACGAGCAGTACTTC.

The chain employs TRBV9 and TRBJ1-4; maybe TRBD1 (5 bases). This CDR3 comprises 16 residues. V was trimmed by 4 bases and J by 5 bases, leaving 18 bases between them. CDR1 is SGDLS, CDR2 YYNGEE, per germline. CDR3 nucleotides: TGTGCCAGCAGCTCAATCAAGACAGAAAAGAATGAAAAACTGTTTTTT. It encodes CASSSIKTEKNEKLFF.

The chain combines TRBV7-3 with TRBJ1-3; the D is unclear. V lost 5 bases and J lost 2, with 10 bases in between. Germline CDR1 and CDR2: SGHTA and FQGTGA. The CDR3 loop spans 14 amino acids. The CDR3 sequence: CASSPSGAGNTIYF. For the CDR3, the DNA is TGTGCCAGCAGCCCGTCGGGAGCTGGAAACACCATATATTTT.

DNA of the CDR3: TGTGCCAGCAGTTTGACAGGTCTTTCCTACGAGCAGTACTTC. It codes for CASSLTGLSYEQYF. The chain is built from TRBV28 and TRBJ2-7, with a weak D call TRBD1 (6 bases). Germline V gene lookup returns CDR1 MDHEN and CDR2 SYDVKM. Trimming left V 3 bases short and J 1 base short, with 10 bases between. This CDR3 contains 14 residues.

The J gene is TRBJ2-5, the V gene TRBV28; a possible D gene is TRBD2 (5 bases). Germline CDR1 and CDR2: MDHEN and SYDVKM. V shed 8 bases and J shed 6 bases, with 28 bases lying between them. The CDR3 sequence is 17 residues long. Here the CDR3 reads CASQIQRVGVLIQTQYF. The CDR3 DNA is TGTGCCAGCCAAATACAGAGGGTGGGAGTTTTGATTCAGACCCAGTACTTC.

This rearrangement joins TRBV20-1 to TRBJ2-1; 7 positions match TRBD2. Germline V CDR1 and CDR2: DFQATT, SNEGSKA (reference sequence). The V segment lost 3 bases and the J segment 11 bases; nucleotides outside the gene matches: 4. This CDR3 is 11 amino acids long. CDR3 in DNA: TGCAGTGCTAGGGTGGGGGGGAAGCAGTTCTTC. Translation: CSARVGGKQFF.

The chain employs TRBV4-3 and TRBJ1-2; TRBD1 is a possible D gene (6 bases). Per germline, CDR1 LGHNA and CDR2 YSLEER. V gave up 10 bases and J gave up 3 bases, with 15 bases separating them. The CDR3 contains 13 residues. DNA of the CDR3: TGCGCCACCTCCGGGGGGCTCGACTATGGCTACACCTTC. This codes for CATSGGLDYGYTF.

CDR3 coding DNA: TGTGCCAGCAGTCGTACCGGGACACCCGATGAAAAACTGTTTTTT. Translation: CASSRTGTPDEKLFF. This sequence joins TRBV6-6 and TRBJ1-4, with TRBD1 as a possible D gene (6 bases). V dropped 5 bases and J dropped 6 bases, with 16 bases sitting between them. Germline-derived CDR1 and CDR2 are MNHNY and SVGAGI (reference sequence). The CDR3 runs 15 residues.

V usage is TRBV27 and J usage is TRBJ1-2; the match to TRBD1 covers 10 bases. The germline CDR1 and CDR2 sequences are MNHEY and SMNVEV (reference sequence). Trimming at V came to 2 bases and at J to 8 bases, leaving 5 bases not matched to a gene. The CDR3 loop spans 14 amino acids. The CDR3 is CASSLDRGLRGYTF. CDR3 in DNA: TGTGCCAGCAGTTTAGACAGGGGGCTTCGGGGCTACACCTTC.

V is TRBV10-3 and J is TRBJ1-1, with 7 bases fitting TRBD1. This CDR3 is 17 amino acids long. The germline gives CDR1 ENHRY, CDR2 SYGVKD. With V trimmed by 3 bases and J by 4 bases, 14 bases remained unmatched. The CDR3 nucleotides read TGTGCCATCAGTGATTATTTAGGGGCAGGGGGAGGCACTGAAGCTTTCTTT. This sequence encodes CAISDYLGAGGGTEAFF.

The rearrangement links TRBV4-3 to TRBJ1-1, with TRBD1 as a possible D gene (6 bases). This CDR3 is built from 13 residues. Trimming shortened V by 1 base and J by 10 bases, and 13 bases separated the two germline ends. CDR1 is LGHNA and CDR2 is YSLEER in the germline V gene. The CDR3 DNA reads TGCGCCAGCAGCCAAGTGAGGACAGTCGGAGCTTTCTTT. Translated, it gives CASSQVRTVGAFF.

Only a few counts were recorded for this clone. This rearrangement joins TRBV28 to TRBJ2-3; 10 bases line up with TRBD2. The germline V gene encodes CDR1 MDHEN and CDR2 SYDVKM. This CDR3 has 19 amino acids. The junction had 14 bases not matched to a gene; V was cut back by 3 bases and J by 2 bases. The CDR3: CASSLGGLAGDLFTDTQYF. CDR3 DNA sequence: TGTGCCAGCAGTTTGGGGGGTCTAGCGGGGGACCTCTTCACAGATACGCAGTATTTT.

V and J are TRBV6-6 and TRBJ2-7; no definite D call. The germline V gene has CDR1 MNHNY and CDR2 SVGAGI (reference sequence). Trimming left V 6 bases short and J 0 bases short, with 15 bases between. This CDR3 region has 15 residues. This CDR3 is CASSDGRLSSYEQYF. As DNA, the CDR3 is TGTGCCAGCAGCGACGGACGACTGAGCTCCTACGAGCAGTACTTC.

This chain links TRBV2 with TRBJ2-7, with a tentative D call TRBD1 (6 bases). CDR1 and CDR2 (germline): SNHLY, FYNNEI. The V end lost 9 bases, the J end lost 5 bases, and 17 bases lay between the germline ends. CDR3 length: 13 residues. CDR3 sequence: CASRDKNPHEQYF. CDR3 coding DNA: TGTGCCAGTCGGGACAAAAATCCCCACGAGCAGTACTTC.

The chain is built from TRBV27 and TRBJ1-4, with D maybe TRBD1 (6 bases). V was clipped by 2 bases and J by 2 bases, with 9 bases between them. The V gene's germline CDR1 is MNHEY and CDR2 SMNVEV (reference sequence). The CDR3 is made up of 15 amino acids. The DNA for the CDR3 is TGTGCCAGCAGTTTACAGGGGCGCACTAATGAAAAACTGTTTTTT. Translating it yields CASSLQGRTNEKLFF.

The rearrangement links TRBV30 to TRBJ2-4; D is tentatively TRBD1 or TRBD2 (6 bases each). The germline V gene encodes CDR1 GTSNPN and CDR2 SVGIG (reference sequence). This CDR3 has 13 amino acids. V was shortened by 0 bases and J by 15 bases, with 18 bases between the two germline ends. This chain's CDR3 is CAWSVTSGGPRYF. The CDR3 DNA reads TGTGCCTGGAGTGTGACTAGTGGGGGGCCACGGTACTTC.

This chain joins TRBV5-1 and TRBJ1-2; 8 bases are shared with TRBD1. This CDR3 has 15 amino acids. The germline gives CDR1 SGHRS, CDR2 YFSETQ. With V trimmed by 0 bases and J by 7 bases, 8 bases remained unmatched. DNA for the CDR3: TGCGCCAGCAGCTTGGGTGGACAGGGAACAGGTGGCTACACCTTC. Translating it yields CASSLGGQGTGGYTF.